This T cell receptor (beta chain) was sequenced in a study of blood T cell repertoires in COVID-19. In the study overall: The origin of the acute and convalescent COVID-19 samples was the United States, Italy and Spain.

Germline V gene data show CDR1 as SGHDT and CDR2 as YYEEEE. The junction had 11 bases not matched to a gene; V was cut back by 3 bases and J by 7 bases. The CDR3 totals 16 residues. Sequenced by immunoSEQ multiplex PCR; TCRdb stores in-frame clones only, minus some. The repertoire holds about 68,000 clones, approximately 80% seen once, with 9.8% in the top ten. The gene calls are TRBV5-6 and TRBJ2-7, with 12 bases identical to TRBD1. This clonotype was sampled from a woman aged 45-60 years with acute or convalescent COVID-19. Sequenced input: peripheral blood. The chain's CDR3 is CASSSDDPGQGAEQYF. CDR3 sequence (DNA): TGTGCCAGCAGCTCCGATGACCCGGGACAGGGGGCAGAGCAGTACTTC.